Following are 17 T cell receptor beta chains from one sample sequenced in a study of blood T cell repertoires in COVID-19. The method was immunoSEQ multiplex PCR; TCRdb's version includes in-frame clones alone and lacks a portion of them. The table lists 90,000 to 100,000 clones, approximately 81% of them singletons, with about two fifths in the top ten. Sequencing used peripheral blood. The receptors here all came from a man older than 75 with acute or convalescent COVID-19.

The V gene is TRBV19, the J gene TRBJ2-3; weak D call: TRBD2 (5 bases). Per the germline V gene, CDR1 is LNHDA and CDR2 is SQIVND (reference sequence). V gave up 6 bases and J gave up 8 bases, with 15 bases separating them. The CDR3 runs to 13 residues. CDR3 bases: TGTGCCAGTAGCTGGACGGAAGAGGGTACGCAGTATTTT. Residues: CASSWTEEGTQYF. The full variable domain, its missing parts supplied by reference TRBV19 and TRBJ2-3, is DGGITQSPKYLFRKEGQNVTLSCEQNLNHDAMYWYRQDPGQGLRLIYYSQIVNDFQKGDIAEGYSVSREKKESFPLTVTSAQKNPTAFYLCASSWTEEGTQYFGPGTRLTVL.

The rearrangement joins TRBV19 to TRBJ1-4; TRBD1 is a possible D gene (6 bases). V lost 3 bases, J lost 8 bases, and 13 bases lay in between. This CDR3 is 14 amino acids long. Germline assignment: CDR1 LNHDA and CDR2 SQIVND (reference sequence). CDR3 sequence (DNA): TGTGCCAGTAGTATCCGACAGGATAGCGAAAAACTGTTTTTT. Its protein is CASSIRQDSEKLFF.

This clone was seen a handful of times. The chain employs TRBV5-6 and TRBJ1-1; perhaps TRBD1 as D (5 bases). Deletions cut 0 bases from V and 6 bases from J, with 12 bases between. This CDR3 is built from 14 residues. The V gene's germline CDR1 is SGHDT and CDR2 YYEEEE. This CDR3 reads CASSLEGAGAEAFF. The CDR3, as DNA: TGTGCCAGCAGCTTGGAAGGGGCAGGCGCTGAAGCTTTCTTT.

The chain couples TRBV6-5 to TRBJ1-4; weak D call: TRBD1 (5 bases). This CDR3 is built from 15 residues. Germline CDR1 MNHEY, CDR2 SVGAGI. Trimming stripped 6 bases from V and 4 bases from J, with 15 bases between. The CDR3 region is CASSPRATFNEKLFF. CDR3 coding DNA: TGTGCCAGCAGCCCCAGGGCGACCTTTAATGAAAAACTGTTTTTT.

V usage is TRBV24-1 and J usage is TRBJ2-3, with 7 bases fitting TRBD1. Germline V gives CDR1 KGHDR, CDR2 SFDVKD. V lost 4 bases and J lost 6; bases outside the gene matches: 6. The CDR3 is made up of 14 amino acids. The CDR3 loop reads CATSETGDGDTQYF. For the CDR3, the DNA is TGTGCCACCAGTGAAACAGGGGATGGGGATACGCAGTATTTT.

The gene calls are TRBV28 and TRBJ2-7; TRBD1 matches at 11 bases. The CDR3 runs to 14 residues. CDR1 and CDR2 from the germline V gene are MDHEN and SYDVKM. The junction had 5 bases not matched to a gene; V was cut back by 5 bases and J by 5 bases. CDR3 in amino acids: CASSTRTGGDEQYF. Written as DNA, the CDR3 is TGTGCCAGCAGTACACGGACAGGGGGCGACGAGCAGTACTTC. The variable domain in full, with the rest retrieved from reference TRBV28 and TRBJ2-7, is DVKVTQSSRYLVKRTGEKVFLECVQDMDHENMFWYRQDPGLGLRLIYFSYDVKMKEKGDIPEGYSVSREKKERFSLILESASTNQTSMYLCASSTRTGGDEQYFGPGTRLTVT.

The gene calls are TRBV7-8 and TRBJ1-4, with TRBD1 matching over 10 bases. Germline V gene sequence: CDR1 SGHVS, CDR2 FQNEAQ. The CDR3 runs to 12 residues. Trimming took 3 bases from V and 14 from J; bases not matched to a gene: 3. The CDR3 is CASSFDRGPLFF. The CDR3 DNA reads TGTGCCAGCAGCTTCGACAGGGGGCCCCTGTTTTTT.

The CDR3 here is CASSVGTGKNTEAFF. DNA for the CDR3: TGCGCCAGCAGTGTAGGGACAGGGAAGAACACTGAAGCTTTCTTT. The V call is TRBV10-1, the J call TRBJ1-1, with 9 bases that match TRBD1. V shed 4 bases and J 1 base; nucleotides not matched to a gene: 4. Germline values: CDR1 WNHNN, CDR2 SYGVQD (reference sequence). This CDR3 contains 15 residues.

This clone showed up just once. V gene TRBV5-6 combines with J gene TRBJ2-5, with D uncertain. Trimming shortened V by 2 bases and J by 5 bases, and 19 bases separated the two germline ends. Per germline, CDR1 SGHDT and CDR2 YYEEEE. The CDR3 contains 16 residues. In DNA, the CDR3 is TGTGCCAGCAGCTTAGCAGTGGCCTACCGGCGGGAGACCCAGTACTTC. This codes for CASSLAVAYRRETQYF.

CDR3 nucleotides: TGCGCCAGCAGCTTGCAATTGAACTATGGCTACACCTTC. Residues: CASSLQLNYGYTF. The chain employs TRBV5-1 and TRBJ1-2, with D unresolved. The V gene's germline CDR1 is SGHRS and CDR2 YFSETQ. Trimming left V 1 base short and J 2 bases short, with 6 bases between. The CDR3 runs to 13 residues. Full variable domain (missing parts from reference TRBV5-1 and TRBJ1-2): KAGVTQTPRYLIKTRGQQVTLSCSPISGHRSVSWYQQTPGQGLQFLFEYFSETQRNKGNFPGRFSGRQFSNSRSEMNVSTLELGDSALYLCASSLQLNYGYTFGSGTRLTVV.

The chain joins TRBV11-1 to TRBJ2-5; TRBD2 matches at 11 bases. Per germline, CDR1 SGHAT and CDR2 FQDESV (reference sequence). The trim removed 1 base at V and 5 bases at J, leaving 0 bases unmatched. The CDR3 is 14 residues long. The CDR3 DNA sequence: TGTGCCAGCAGCTTAGGACTAGCGGGGGAGACCCAGTACTTC. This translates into CASSLGLAGETQYF.

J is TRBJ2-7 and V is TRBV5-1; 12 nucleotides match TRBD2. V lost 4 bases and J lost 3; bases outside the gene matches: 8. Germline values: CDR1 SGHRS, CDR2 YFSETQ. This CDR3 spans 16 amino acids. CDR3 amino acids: CASSPGLAGSGYEQYF. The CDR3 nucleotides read TGCGCCAGCAGCCCAGGACTAGCGGGATCTGGCTACGAGCAGTACTTC. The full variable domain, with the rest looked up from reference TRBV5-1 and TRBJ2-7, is KAGVTQTPRYLIKTRGQQVTLSCSPISGHRSVSWYQQTPGQGLQFLFEYFSETQRNKGNFPGRFSGRQFSNSRSEMNVSTLELGDSALYLCASSPGLAGSGYEQYFGPGTRLTVT.

The CDR3 sequence is CASSYSGQGYYEQYF. As DNA, the CDR3 is TGTGCCAGCAGTTACTCCGGACAGGGATACTACGAGCAGTACTTC. The chain employs TRBV6-2 or TRBV6-3 and TRBJ2-7; 8 bases line up with TRBD1. This CDR3 has 15 residues. The germline gives CDR1 MNHEY, CDR2 SVGEGT. V lost 0 bases and J lost 3; bases outside the gene matches: 4.

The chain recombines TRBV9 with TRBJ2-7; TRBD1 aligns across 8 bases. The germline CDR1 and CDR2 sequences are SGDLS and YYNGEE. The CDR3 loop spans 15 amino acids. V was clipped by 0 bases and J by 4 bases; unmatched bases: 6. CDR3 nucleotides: TGTGCCAGCAGCGTAGGAACAGGGGGTTTGTACGAGCAGTACTTC. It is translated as CASSVGTGGLYEQYF.

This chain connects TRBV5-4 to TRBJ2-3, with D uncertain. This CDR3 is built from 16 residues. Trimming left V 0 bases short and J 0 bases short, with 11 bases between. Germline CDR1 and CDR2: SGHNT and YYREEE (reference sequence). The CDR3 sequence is CASSLARGPSTDTQYF. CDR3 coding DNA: TGTGCCAGCAGCTTGGCCAGAGGCCCTAGCACAGATACGCAGTATTTT. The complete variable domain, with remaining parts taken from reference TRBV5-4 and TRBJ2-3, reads ETGVTQSPTHLIKTRGQQVTLRCSSQSGHNTVSWYQQALGQGPQFIFQYYREEENGRGNFPPRFSGLQFPNYSSELNVNALELDDSALYLCASSLARGPSTDTQYFGPGTRLTVL.

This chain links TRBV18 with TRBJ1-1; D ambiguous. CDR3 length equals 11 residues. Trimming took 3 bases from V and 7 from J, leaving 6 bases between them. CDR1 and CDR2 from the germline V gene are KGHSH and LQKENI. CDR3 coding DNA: TGTGCCAGCTCACCGGAGTATGAAGCTTTCTTT. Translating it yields CASSPEYEAFF.

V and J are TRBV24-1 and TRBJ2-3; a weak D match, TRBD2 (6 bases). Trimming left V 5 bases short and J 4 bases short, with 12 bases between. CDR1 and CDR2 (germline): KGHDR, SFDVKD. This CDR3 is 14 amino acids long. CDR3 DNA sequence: TGTGCCACCAGTGTAACGGGAGAAGCAGATACGCAGTATTTT. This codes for CATSVTGEADTQYF.